Listed below are T cell receptor beta chains from one sample, sequenced in a study of blood T cells in healthy people across ages. MiXCR, run by TCRdb on the 5' RACE reads, gives a single entry per CDR3 protein. The table has 1.8 million or so distinct CDR3 sequences, about two fifths seen once. The sample consisted of blood. Every receptor here comes from a human donor in good health. Both conserved end residues are part of each CDR3. D genes are given only for firm matches. A clone size is listed for some rows: how often the clone was seen (once, few, many), or a class if it is expanded.

j_call clone_size v_call d_call cdr3_nt cdr3_aa
TRBJ1-2 NA TRBV6-1 NA TGTGCCAGCACGGGGGGTAATTCTAACTATGGCTACACCTTC CASTGGNSNYGYTF
TRBJ1-2 few TRBV28 NA TGTGCCAGCAGGACACAGGGATGGTCGTATGGCTACACCTTC CASRTQGWSYGYTF
TRBJ1-5 NA TRBV7-2 NA TGTGCCAGCAGCTTTGACGCACAGGGCTATCAGCCCCAGCATTTT CASSFDAQGYQPQHF
TRBJ1-2 NA TRBV20-1 NA TGCAGCGCTACCTGGGAAACCTATGGCTACACCTTC CSATWETYGYTF
TRBJ1-2 NA TRBV7-2 TRBD1 TGTGCCAGCAGCTTAGTGGGACAGGGGGCAACTCATGGCTACACCTTC CASSLVGQGATHGYTF
TRBJ1-2 NA TRBV4-3 NA TGCGCCAGCAGCCAACATGTAAGGCGAGACTATGGCTACACCTTC CASSQHVRRDYGYTF
TRBJ1-4 once TRBV5-5 NA TGTGCCAGCAGCCCCGGAAGGCAGGGGAGGACAACTAATGAAAAACTGTTTTTT CASSPGRQGRTTNEKLFF
TRBJ2-7 few TRBV7-9 NA TGTGCCAGCAGCTCGCCTTCCGGGACAAACTACGAGCAGTACTTC CASSSPSGTNYEQYF
TRBJ2-7 NA TRBV29-1 NA TGCAGCGTGGGTACAGGTTTCGAGCAGTACTTC CSVGTGFEQYF
TRBJ2-7 NA TRBV5-1 TRBD1 TGCGCCAGCAGCGTCGGGACAGGGGTCGTCGAGCAGTACTTC CASSVGTGVVEQYF
TRBJ1-5 NA TRBV12-3/TRBV12-4 TRBD1 TGTGCCAGCAGTTCAGACACAGGGGTGAAGTATCAGCCCCAGCATTTT CASSSDTGVKYQPQHF
TRBJ2-7 NA TRBV29-1 NA TGCAGCGTTGAGTTCGGGCAGAGGGGTGGCGAGCAGTACTTC CSVEFGQRGGEQYF
TRBJ1-2 NA TRBV3-1 TRBD1 TGTGCCAGCGGGAGGAGACAGGGGGCTCAGTATGGCTACACCTTC CASGRRQGAQYGYTF
TRBJ2-7 NA TRBV20-1 TRBD2 TGCAGTGCTAGCGGACCTGGAGCGGGAAACTACGAGCAGTACTTC CSASGPGAGNYEQYF
TRBJ2-7 many TRBV4-1 NA TGCGCCAGCAGCCAAGTGTCGGGTTCCTACGAGCAGTACTTC CASSQVSGSYEQYF
TRBJ2-5 NA TRBV6-5 NA TGTGCCAGCAGTTACTGGAAGGGGCCGAAGAAGGAGACCCAGTACTTC CASSYWKGPKKETQYF
TRBJ2-7 NA TRBV7-6 NA TGTGCCAGCAGCCCGGGGACTCTGGACTACGAGCAGTACTTC CASSPGTLDYEQYF
TRBJ2-3 NA TRBV7-9 NA TGTGCCAGCATCAGAGAAGGGGGGGATACGCAGTATTTT CASIREGGDTQYF
TRBJ2-1 NA TRBV20-1 NA TGCAGTGCTAGACGGCCTGTAGGGAATGAGCAGTTCTTC CSARRPVGNEQFF
TRBJ2-4 NA TRBV20-1 NA TGCAGTGCTGCCGGGACGAGGAGACGTGAGCAGTACTTC CSAAGTRRREQYF
TRBJ2-3 NA TRBV4-3 TRBD2 TGCGCCAGCAGCCCGGGACTAGCGGGGGAGCTAAGCACAGATACGCAGTATTTT CASSPGLAGELSTDTQYF
TRBJ2-3 few TRBV5-1 NA TGCGCCAGCAGCTTCTCGGCGAGGATTGCCCCGGATACGCAGTATTTT CASSFSARIAPDTQYF
TRBJ2-3 NA TRBV11-2 NA TGTGCCAGCAGCTTGGGGGTCGTCTCAGGCACAGATACGCAGTATTTT CASSLGVVSGTDTQYF
TRBJ2-1 few TRBV12-3/TRBV12-4 NA TGTGCCAGCAGTCGGGACATTGGATCCTACAATGAGCAGTTCTTC CASSRDIGSYNEQFF
TRBJ2-1 NA TRBV2 NA TGTGCCAGCGCCCCCTTGGGGTATGAGCAGTTCTTC CASAPLGYEQFF
TRBJ2-7 many TRBV28 NA TGTGCCAGCAGTTTACGGACGGTCTACGAGCAGTACTTC CASSLRTVYEQYF
TRBJ1-2 few TRBV12-3/TRBV12-4 TRBD1 TGTGCCAGCAGCCAAATTACCGGGACAGACTATGGCTACACCTTC CASSQITGTDYGYTF
TRBJ2-1 few TRBV7-9 NA TGTGCCAGCAGCGCAGAACGGGACTCGCACAATGAGCAGTTCTTC CASSAERDSHNEQFF
TRBJ2-3 NA TRBV28 TRBD1 TGTGCCAGCAGCGCCCCTGGACAGGGTAGGACAGATACGCAGTATTTT CASSAPGQGRTDTQYF
TRBJ2-1 NA TRBV20-1 TRBD1 TGCAGTGCTACCGGCAGGACAGGGGGTGAGCAGTTCTTC CSATGRTGGEQFF
TRBJ2-7 many TRBV12-3/TRBV12-4 NA TGTGCCAGCAGAAAAAGGGGAGACGAGCAGTACTTC CASRKRGDEQYF
TRBJ2-7 NA TRBV28 NA TGTGCCAGCCGGGGGTTATCTAGAGACGAGCAGTACTTC CASRGLSRDEQYF
TRBJ2-7 many TRBV6-2/TRBV6-3 NA TGTGCCAGCAGTTACTCGACTACCCAGATGACCTACGAGCAGTACTTC CASSYSTTQMTYEQYF
TRBJ2-5 many TRBV4-2 NA TGTGCCAGCAGCCAAGATAGAGGGTCTCAAGAGACCCAGTACTTC CASSQDRGSQETQYF
TRBJ2-1 NA TRBV15 NA TGTGCCACCTTTGACGGAAGAATCTACAATGAGCAGTTCTTC CATFDGRIYNEQFF
TRBJ2-7 many TRBV29-1 NA TGCAGCGTTCGGGGGGCATCCTACGAGCAGTACTTC CSVRGASYEQYF
TRBJ2-5 NA TRBV6-5 TRBD2 TGTGCCAGCAGTTACCTTCGACTAGCGGGGGACCGAAACCAAGAGACCCAGTACTTC CASSYLRLAGDRNQETQYF
TRBJ2-7 NA TRBV3-1 TRBD2 TGTGCCAGCAGCCTGTGGGAGGGCAACGAGCAGTACTTC CASSLWEGNEQYF
TRBJ1-2 NA TRBV10-3 NA TGTGCCATCATGCCGGGCGAGAGTTATGGCTACACCTTC CAIMPGESYGYTF
TRBJ1-1 NA TRBV7-9 NA TGTGCCAGCAGCCTCACGACTCGGGACACTGAAGCTTTCTTT CASSLTTRDTEAFF